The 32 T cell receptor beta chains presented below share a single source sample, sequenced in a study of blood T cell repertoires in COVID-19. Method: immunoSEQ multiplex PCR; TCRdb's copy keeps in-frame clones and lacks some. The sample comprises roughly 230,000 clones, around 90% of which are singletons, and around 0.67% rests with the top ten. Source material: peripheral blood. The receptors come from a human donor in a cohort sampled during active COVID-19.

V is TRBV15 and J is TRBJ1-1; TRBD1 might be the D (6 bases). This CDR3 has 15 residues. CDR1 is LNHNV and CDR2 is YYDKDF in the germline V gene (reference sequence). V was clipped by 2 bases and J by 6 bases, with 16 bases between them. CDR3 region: CATSRKGTMSSEAFF. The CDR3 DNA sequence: TGTGCCACCAGCAGAAAAGGGACAATGTCTTCTGAAGCTTTCTTT.

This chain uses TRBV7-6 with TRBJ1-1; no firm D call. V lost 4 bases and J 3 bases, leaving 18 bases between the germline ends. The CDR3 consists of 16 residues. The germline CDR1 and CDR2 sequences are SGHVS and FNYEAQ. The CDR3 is CASSSGLDMSYTEAFF. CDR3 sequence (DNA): TGTGCCAGCAGCTCAGGCCTTGACATGTCTTACACTGAAGCTTTCTTT.

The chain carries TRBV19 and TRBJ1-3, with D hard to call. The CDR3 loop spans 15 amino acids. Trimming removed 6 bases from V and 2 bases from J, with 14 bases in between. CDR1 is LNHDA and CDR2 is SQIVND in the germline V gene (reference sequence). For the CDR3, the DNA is TGTGCCAGTAGGAGAGTGCGGTTAGCTGGAAACACCATATATTTT. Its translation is CASRRVRLAGNTIYF.

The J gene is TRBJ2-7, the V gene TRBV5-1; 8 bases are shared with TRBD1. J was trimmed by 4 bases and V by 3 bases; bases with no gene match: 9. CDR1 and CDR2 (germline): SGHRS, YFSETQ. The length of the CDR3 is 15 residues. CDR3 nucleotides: TGCGCCAGCAGCTCCCTCCAGGGGGCCGGGTACGAGCAGTACTTC. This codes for CASSSLQGAGYEQYF.

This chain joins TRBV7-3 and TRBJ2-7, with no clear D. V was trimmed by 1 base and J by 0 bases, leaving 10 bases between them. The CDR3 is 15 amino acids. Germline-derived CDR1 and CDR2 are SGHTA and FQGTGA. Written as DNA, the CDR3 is TGTGCCAGCAGCTTAAAGCCCTCGGGCTCCTACGAGCAGTACTTC. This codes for CASSLKPSGSYEQYF.

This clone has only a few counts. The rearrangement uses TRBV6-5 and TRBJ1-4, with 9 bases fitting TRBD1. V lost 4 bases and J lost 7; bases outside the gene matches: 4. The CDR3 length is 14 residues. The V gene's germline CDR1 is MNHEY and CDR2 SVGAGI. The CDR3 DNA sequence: TGTGCCAGCAGTTCCGGGACAGGGAGTGAAAAACTGTTTTTT. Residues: CASSSGTGSEKLFF.

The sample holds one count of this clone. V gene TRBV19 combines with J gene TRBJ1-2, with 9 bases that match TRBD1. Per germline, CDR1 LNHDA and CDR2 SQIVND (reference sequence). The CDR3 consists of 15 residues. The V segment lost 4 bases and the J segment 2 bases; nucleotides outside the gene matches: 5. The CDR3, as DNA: TGTGCCAGTAGTACCCGGACAGGGGCCAACTATGGCTACACCTTC. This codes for CASSTRTGANYGYTF.

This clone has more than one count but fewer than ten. CDR3 in DNA: TGTGCCAGCAGCTTCGAGGTCAACGAGCAGTACTTC. Its protein product is CASSFEVNEQYF. The chain uses TRBV7-9 and TRBJ2-7; D is unclear. Germline V gene sequence: CDR1 SEHNR, CDR2 FQNEAQ (reference sequence). Trimming pared 3 bases from V and 5 bases from J, leaving 8 bases between. The CDR3 is made up of 12 amino acids.

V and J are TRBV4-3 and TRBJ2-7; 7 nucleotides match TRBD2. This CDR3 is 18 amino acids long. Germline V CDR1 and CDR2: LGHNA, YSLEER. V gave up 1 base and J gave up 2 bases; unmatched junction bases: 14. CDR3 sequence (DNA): TGCGCCAGCAGCCAAGTAAGGCCTGGGGGGGGTATGGCCTACGAGCAGTACTTC. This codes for CASSQVRPGGGMAYEQYF.

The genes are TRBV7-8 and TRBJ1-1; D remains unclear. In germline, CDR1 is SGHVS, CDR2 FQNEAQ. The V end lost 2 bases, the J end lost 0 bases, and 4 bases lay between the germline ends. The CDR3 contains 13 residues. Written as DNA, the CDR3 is TGTGCCAGCAGCTTACGTATGAACACTGAAGCTTTCTTT. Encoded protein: CASSLRMNTEAFF. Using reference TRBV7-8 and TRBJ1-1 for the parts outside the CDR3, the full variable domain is GAGVSQSPRYKVAKRGQDVALRCDPISGHVSLFWYQQALGQGPEFLTYFQNEAQLDKSGLPSDRFFAERPEGSVSTLKIQRTQQEDSAVYLCASSLRMNTEAFFGQGTRLTVV.

This CDR3 is CASSFAGELFF. The DNA for the CDR3 is TGTGCCAGCAGTTTCGCCGGGGAGCTGTTTTTT. J is TRBJ2-2 and V is TRBV28; D not resolved. The V end was cut by 3 bases, the J end by 6 bases, with 2 bases between. The CDR3 runs to 11 residues. Looked up from germline, CDR1 is MDHEN and CDR2 is SYDVKM. Using reference TRBV28 and TRBJ2-2 for the parts outside the CDR3, the full variable domain is DVKVTQSSRYLVKRTGEKVFLECVQDMDHENMFWYRQDPGLGLRLIYFSYDVKMKEKGDIPEGYSVSREKKERFSLILESASTNQTSMYLCASSFAGELFFGEGSRLTVL.

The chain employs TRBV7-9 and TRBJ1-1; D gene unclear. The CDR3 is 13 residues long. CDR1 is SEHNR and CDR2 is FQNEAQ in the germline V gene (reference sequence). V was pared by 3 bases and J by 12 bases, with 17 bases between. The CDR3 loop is CASSFDRKGESFF. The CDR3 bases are TGTGCCAGCAGCTTTGACCGAAAAGGAGAGTCTTTCTTT.

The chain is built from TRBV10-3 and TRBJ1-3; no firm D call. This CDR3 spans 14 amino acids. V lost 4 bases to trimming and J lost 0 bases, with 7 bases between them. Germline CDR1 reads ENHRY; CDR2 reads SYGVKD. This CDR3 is CAISVEYSGNTIYF. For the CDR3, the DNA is TGTGCCATCAGTGTGGAGTACTCTGGAAACACCATATATTTT.

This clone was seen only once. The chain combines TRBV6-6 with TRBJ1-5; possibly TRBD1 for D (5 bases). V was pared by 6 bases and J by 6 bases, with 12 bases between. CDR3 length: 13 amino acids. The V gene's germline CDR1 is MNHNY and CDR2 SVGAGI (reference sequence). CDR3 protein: CASRGQGGQPQHF. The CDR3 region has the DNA TGTGCCAGCAGGGGCCAGGGAGGTCAGCCCCAGCATTTT.

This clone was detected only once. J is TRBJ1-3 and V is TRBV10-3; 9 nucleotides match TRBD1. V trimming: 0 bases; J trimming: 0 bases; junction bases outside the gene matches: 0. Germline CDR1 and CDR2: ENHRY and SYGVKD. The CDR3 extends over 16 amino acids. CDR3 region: CAISESGQGSGNTIYF. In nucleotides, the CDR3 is TGTGCCATCAGTGAGTCGGGACAGGGCTCTGGAAACACCATATATTTT.

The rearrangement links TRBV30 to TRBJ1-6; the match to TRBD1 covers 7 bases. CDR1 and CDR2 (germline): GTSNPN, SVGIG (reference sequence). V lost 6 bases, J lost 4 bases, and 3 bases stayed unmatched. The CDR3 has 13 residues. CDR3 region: CACGQVYNSPLHF. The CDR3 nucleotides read TGTGCCTGCGGACAGGTGTATAATTCACCCCTCCACTTT.

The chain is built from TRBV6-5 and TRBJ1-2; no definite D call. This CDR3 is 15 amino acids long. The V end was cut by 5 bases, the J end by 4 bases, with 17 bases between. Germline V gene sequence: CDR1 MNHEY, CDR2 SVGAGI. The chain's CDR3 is CASSPDLTARYGYTF. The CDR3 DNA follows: TGTGCCAGCAGTCCGGATTTAACAGCCCGCTATGGCTACACCTTC.

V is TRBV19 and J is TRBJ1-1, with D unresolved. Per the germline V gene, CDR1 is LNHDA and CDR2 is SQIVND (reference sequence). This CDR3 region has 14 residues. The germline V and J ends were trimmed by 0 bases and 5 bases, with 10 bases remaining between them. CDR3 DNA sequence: TGTGCCAGTAGTATAGATGCCAGGACTACTGAAGCTTTCTTT. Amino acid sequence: CASSIDARTTEAFF.

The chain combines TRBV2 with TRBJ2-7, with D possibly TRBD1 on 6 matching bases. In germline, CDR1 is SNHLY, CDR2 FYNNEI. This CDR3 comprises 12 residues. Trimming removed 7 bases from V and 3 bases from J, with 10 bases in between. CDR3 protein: CASTADSYEQYF. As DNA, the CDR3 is TGTGCCAGCACCGCGGACAGCTACGAGCAGTACTTC.

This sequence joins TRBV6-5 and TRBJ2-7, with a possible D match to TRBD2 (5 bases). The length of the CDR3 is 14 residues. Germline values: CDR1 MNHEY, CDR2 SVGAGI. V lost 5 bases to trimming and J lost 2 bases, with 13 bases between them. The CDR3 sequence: CASSPRVGTYEQYF. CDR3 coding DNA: TGTGCCAGCAGTCCGCGGGTCGGAACCTACGAGCAGTACTTC.

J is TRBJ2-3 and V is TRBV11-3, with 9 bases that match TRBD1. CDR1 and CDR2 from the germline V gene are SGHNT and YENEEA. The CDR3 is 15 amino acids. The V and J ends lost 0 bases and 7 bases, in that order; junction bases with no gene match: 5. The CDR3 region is CASSLDGQGMNTQYF. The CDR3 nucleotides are TGTGCCAGCAGCTTAGATGGACAGGGGATGAATACGCAGTATTTT.

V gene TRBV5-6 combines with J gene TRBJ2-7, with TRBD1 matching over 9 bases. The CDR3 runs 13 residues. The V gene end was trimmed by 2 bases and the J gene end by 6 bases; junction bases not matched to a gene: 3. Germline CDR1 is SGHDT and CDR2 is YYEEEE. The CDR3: CASSFGTGLEQYF. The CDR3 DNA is TGTGCCAGCAGCTTCGGGACAGGGCTCGAGCAGTACTTC.

The DNA for the CDR3 is TGTGCCAGCAGCGTAGATAGTCGGTTTGACTATGGCTACACCTTC. Amino acids: CASSVDSRFDYGYTF. The chain recombines TRBV9 with TRBJ1-2; no definite D call. Germline CDR1 is SGDLS and CDR2 is YYNGEE. V was cut by 0 bases and J by 3 bases, with 12 bases left in between. The CDR3 spans 15 residues.

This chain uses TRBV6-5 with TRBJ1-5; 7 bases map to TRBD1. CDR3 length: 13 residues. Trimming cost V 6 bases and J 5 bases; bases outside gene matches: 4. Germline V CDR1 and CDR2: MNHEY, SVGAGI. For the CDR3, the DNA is TGTGCCAGCAGCAGACAGGGCTATCAGCCCCAGCATTTT. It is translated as CASSRQGYQPQHF.

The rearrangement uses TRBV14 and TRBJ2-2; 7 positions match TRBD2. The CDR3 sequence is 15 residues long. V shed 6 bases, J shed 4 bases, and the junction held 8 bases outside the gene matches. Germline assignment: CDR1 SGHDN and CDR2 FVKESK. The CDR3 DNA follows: TGTGCCAGCAGACCCCGGGGGGTGAGCACCGGGGAGCTGTTTTTT. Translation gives CASRPRGVSTGELFF. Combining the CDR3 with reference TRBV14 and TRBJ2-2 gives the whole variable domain EAGVTQFPSHSVIEKGQTVTLRCDPISGHDNLYWYRRVMGKEIKFLLHFVKESKQDESGMPNNRFLAERTGGTYSTLKVQPAELEDSGVYFCASRPRGVSTGELFFGEGSRLTVL.

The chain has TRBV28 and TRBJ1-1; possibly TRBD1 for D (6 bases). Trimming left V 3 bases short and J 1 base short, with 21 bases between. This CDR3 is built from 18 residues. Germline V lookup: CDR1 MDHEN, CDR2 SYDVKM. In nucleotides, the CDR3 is TGTGCCAGCAGTTTCCTAGGAAGGATGGGGGCTGGGAACACTGAAGCTTTCTTT. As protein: CASSFLGRMGAGNTEAFF.

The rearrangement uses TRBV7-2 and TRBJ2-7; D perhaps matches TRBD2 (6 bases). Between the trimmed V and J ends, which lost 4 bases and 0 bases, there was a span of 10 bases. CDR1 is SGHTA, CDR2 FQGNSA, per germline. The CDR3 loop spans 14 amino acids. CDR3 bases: TGTGCCAGCAGCTGGGGGGTTTCCTCCTACGAGCAGTACTTC. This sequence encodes CASSWGVSSYEQYF. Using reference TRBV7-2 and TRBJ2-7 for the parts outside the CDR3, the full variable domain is GAGVSQSPSNKVTEKGKDVELRCDPISGHTALYWYRQSLGQGLEFLIYFQGNSAPDKSGLPSDRFSAERTGGSVSTLTIQRTQQEDSAVYLCASSWGVSSYEQYFGPGTRLTVT.

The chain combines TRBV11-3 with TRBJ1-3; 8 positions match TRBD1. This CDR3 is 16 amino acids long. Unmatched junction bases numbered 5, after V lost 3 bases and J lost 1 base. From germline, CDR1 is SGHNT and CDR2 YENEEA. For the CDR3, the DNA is TGTGCCAGCAGCTTCGGCCAGGGGGCATCTGGAAACACCATATATTTT. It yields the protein CASSFGQGASGNTIYF.

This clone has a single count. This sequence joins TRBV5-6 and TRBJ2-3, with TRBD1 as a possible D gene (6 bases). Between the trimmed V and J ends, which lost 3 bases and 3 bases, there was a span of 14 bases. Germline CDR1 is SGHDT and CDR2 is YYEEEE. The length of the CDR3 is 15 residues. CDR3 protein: CASSSTGLGTDTQYF. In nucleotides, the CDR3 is TGTGCCAGCAGCTCGACAGGTCTAGGAACAGATACGCAGTATTTT.

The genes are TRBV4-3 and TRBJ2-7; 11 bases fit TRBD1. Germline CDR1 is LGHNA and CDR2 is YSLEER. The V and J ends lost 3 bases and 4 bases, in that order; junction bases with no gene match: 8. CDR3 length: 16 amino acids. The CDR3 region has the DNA TGCGCCAGCAGCCAGAACGCCGGGACAGGGGGTTACGAGCAGTACTTC. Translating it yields CASSQNAGTGGYEQYF.

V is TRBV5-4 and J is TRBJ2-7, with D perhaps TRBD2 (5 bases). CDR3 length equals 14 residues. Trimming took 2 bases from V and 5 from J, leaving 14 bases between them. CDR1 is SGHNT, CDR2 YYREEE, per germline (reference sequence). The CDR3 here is CASSFAGPGDEQYF. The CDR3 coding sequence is TGTGCCAGCAGCTTCGCGGGTCCCGGGGACGAGCAGTACTTC.

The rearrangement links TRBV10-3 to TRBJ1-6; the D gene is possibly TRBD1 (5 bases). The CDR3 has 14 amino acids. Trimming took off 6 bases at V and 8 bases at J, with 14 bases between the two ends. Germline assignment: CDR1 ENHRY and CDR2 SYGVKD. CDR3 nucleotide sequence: TGTGCCATCAGCTGGGGCGGGGAAGATTCACCCCTCCACTTT. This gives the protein CAISWGGEDSPLHF.